The 3 T cell receptor beta chains presented below share a single source sample, sequenced in a study of neurological immune-mediated disorders. The time point denotes: technical triplicate 2. A single record per CDR3 protein comes from TCRdb applying MiXCR to the 5' RACE reads. This sample has under 70,000 distinct CDR3 sequences, with approximately 25% found just once. Sequencing was done on a sample of PBMCs. The receptor set was obtained from a man in his fifties or sixties with HTLV-1-associated myelopathy (HAM/TSP).

The chain recombines TRBV5-1 with TRBJ2-1; D uncertain. Trimming removed 5 bases from V and 0 bases from J, with 6 bases in between. Germline-derived CDR1 and CDR2 are SGHRS and YFSETQ. This CDR3 spans 13 amino acids. CDR3 loop: CASSESSYNEQFF. The CDR3, as DNA: TGCGCCAGCAGTGAAAGCTCCTACAATGAGCAGTTCTTC.

In this sample, this clonotype turned up many times. The rearrangement uses TRBV20-1 and TRBJ1-2; a possible D gene is TRBD1 (6 bases). The CDR3 is 13 residues long. Trimming removed 5 bases at V and 4 bases at J, with 14 bases between. Germline CDR1 DFQATT, CDR2 SNEGSKA (reference sequence). Here the CDR3 DNA reads TGCAGTGCTCCACCACAGGGCCCCTATGGCTACACCTTC. Its protein product is CSAPPQGPYGYTF.

The genes are TRBV28 and TRBJ1-5; D gene uncertain. CDR3 length equals 13 residues. Trimming pared 3 bases from V and 14 bases from J, leaving 17 bases between. Germline loops: CDR1 MDHEN, CDR2 SYDVKM. The CDR3 protein is CASSLAGLPHKHF. The CDR3 coding sequence is TGTGCCAGCAGTTTGGCCGGGCTTCCGCACAAGCATTTT.